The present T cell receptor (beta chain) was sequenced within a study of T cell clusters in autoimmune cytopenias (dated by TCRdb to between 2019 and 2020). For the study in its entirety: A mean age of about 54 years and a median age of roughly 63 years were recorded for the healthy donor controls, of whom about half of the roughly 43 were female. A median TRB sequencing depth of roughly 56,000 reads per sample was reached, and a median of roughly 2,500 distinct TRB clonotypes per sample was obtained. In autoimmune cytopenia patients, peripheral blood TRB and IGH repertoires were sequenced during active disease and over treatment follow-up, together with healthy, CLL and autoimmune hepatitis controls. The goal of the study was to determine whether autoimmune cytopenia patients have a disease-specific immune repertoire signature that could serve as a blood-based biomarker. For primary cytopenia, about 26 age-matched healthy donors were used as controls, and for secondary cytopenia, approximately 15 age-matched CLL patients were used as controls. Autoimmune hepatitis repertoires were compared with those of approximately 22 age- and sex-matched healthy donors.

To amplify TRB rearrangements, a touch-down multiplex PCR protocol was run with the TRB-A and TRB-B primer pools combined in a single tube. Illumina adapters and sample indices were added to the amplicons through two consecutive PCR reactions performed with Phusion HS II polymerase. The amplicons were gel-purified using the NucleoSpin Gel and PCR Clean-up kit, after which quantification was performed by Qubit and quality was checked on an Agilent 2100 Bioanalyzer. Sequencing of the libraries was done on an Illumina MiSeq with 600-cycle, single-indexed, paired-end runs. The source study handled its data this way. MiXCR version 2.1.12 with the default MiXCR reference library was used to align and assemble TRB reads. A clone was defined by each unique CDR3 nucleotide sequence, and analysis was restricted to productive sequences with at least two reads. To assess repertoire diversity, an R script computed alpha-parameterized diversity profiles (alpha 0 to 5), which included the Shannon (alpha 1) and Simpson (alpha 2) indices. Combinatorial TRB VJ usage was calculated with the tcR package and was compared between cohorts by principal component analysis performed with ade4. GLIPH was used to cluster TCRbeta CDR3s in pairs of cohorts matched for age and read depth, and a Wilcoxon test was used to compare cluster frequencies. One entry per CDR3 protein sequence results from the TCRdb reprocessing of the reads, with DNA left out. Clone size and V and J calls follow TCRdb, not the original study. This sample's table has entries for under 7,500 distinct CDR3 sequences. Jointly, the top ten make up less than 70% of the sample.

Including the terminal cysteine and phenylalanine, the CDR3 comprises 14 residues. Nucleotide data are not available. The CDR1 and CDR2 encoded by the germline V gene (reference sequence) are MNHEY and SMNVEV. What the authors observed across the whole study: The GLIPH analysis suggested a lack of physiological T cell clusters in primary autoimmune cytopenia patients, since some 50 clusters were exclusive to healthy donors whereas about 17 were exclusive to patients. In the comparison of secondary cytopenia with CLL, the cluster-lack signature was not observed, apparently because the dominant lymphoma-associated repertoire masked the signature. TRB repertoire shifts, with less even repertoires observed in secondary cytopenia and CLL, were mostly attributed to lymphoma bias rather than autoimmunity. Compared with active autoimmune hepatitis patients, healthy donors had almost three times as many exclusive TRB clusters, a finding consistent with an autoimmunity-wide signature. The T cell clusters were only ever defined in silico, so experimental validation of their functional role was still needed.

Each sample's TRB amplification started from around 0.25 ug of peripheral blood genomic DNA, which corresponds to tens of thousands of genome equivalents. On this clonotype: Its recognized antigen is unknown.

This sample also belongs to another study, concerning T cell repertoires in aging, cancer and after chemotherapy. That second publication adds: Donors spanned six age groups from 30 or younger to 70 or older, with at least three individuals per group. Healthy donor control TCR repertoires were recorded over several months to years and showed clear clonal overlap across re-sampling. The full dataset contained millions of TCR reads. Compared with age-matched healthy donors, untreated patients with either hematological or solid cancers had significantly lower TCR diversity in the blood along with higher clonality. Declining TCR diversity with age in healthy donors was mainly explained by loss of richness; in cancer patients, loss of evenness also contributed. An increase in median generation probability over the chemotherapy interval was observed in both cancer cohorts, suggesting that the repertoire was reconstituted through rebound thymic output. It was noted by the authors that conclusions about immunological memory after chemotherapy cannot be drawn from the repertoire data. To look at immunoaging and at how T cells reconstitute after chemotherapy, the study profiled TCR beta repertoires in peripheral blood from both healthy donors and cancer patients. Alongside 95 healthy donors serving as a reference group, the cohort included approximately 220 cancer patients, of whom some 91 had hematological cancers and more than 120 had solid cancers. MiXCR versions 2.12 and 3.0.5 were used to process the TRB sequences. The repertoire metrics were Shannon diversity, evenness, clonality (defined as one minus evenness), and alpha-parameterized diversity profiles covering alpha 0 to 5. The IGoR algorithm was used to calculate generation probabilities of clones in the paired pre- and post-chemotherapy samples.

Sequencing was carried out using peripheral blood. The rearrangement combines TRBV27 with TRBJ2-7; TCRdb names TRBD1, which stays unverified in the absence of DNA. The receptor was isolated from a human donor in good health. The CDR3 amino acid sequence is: CASSLTGLAYEQYF.